Below, 5 T cell receptor beta chains from the same sample are listed, as sequenced in a study of T cells after yellow fever vaccination (dated 2019 in TCRdb). This sample's treatment or condition label indicates: live attenuated yellow fever vaccine strain. The library was built by means of 5' RACE. This sample was sequenced with an Illumina HiSeq 2500. TCRdb trimmed public reads at Q25 via fastp, called clones via MiXCR and kept in-frame beta chains. Each entry merges the rows of one CDR3 protein and shows their most common DNA and genes. The sample table shows just under 600,000 distinct CDR3 sequences, and roughly 14% are seen once. The top ten clones comprise over 12% of the sample. The source was PBMCs, collected on the day of the yellow fever booster vaccination. The receptors come from a man younger than 40 who received the YFV17D yellow fever vaccine.

The chain has TRBV4-3 and TRBJ1-2, with D unresolved. Per germline, CDR1 LGHNA and CDR2 YSLEER. The CDR3 loop spans 14 amino acids. The ends were cut back, 0 bases at V and 7 bases at J, with 12 bases in the middle. Written as DNA, the CDR3 is TGCGCCAGCAGCCAAGATCGTTCGGCGTTTGGCTACACCTTC. Translating it yields CASSQDRSAFGYTF.

This chain links TRBV3-1 with TRBJ2-1, with D tentatively TRBD2 (6 bases). V lost 6 bases, J lost 5 bases, and 11 bases lay in between. The CDR3 is made up of 13 amino acids. Germline V gene data show CDR1 as LGHDT and CDR2 as YNNKEL (reference sequence). The CDR3 DNA reads TGTGCCAGCAGTCAGAGACTAGACAATGAGCAGTTCTTC. Its protein product is CASSQRLDNEQFF.

This clonotype was recorded many times. The gene calls are TRBV5-1 and TRBJ2-1; a weak D match, TRBD1 (6 bases). With 0 bases removed from V and 6 bases from J, the gap between germline ends came to 13 bases. This CDR3 is 15 amino acids long. CDR1 is SGHRS and CDR2 is YFSETQ in the germline V gene. The CDR3 region is CASSLAQGWFNEQFF. In DNA form, the CDR3 reads TGCGCCAGCAGCTTGGCTCAGGGGTGGTTCAATGAGCAGTTCTTC. Using reference TRBV5-1 and TRBJ2-1 for the parts outside the CDR3, the full variable domain is KAGVTQTPRYLIKTRGQQVTLSCSPISGHRSVSWYQQTPGQGLQFLFEYFSETQRNKGNFPGRFSGRQFSNSRSEMNVSTLELGDSALYLCASSLAQGWFNEQFFGPGTRLTVL.

CDR3 DNA sequence: TGTGCCAGTAGTAAGGCATTCGTCACAGATACGCAGTATTTT. This codes for CASSKAFVTDTQYF. The chain carries TRBV19 and TRBJ2-3; D unclear. In germline, CDR1 is LNHDA, CDR2 SQIVND (reference sequence). The CDR3 has 14 residues. V shed 4 bases and J shed 2 bases, with 10 bases lying between them.

This clonotype was detected only a few times. The chain links TRBV20-1 to TRBJ2-1; either TRBD1 or TRBD2 may fit D (5 bases each). Germline V gives CDR1 DFQATT, CDR2 SNEGSKA (reference sequence). This CDR3 spans 16 amino acids. Trimming pared 1 base from V and 5 bases from J, leaving 18 bases between. CDR3 residues: CSARVMSTRDHNEQFF. The CDR3 region has the DNA TGCAGTGCTAGAGTTATGTCTACCCGGGACCACAATGAGCAGTTCTTC.